These 18 T cell receptor beta chains share one sample of origin, sequenced in a study of OX40 agonist ivuxolimab in advanced cancers. Assay: immunoSEQ multiplex PCR; the TCRdb copy retains only in-frame clones and omits some. There are tens of thousands of clones in the sample; roughly 89% occur only once, and roughly 0.6% lies in the top ten. The sample here was CD4+ or CD8+ T cells sorted from blood, taken in a trial of the OX40 agonist ivuxolimab. The receptor source for this set is an adult with an advanced solid tumor such as melanoma, head and neck, liver or kidney cancer.

The V call is TRBV20-1, the J call TRBJ1-2; possible D gene TRBD1, 6 bases. Trimming cost V 4 bases and J 4 bases, with 7 bases left between them. Germline assignment: CDR1 DFQATT and CDR2 SNEGSKA (reference sequence). The CDR3 runs 11 residues. This chain's CDR3 is CSATDSYGYTF. Written as DNA, the CDR3 is TGCAGTGCTACGGACAGCTATGGCTACACCTTC.

V usage is TRBV28 and J usage is TRBJ2-7; TRBD2 matches at 11 bases. This CDR3 has 15 amino acids. The V gene end was trimmed by 4 bases and the J gene end by 6 bases; junction bases not matched to a gene: 8. Germline loops: CDR1 MDHEN, CDR2 SYDVKM. This chain's CDR3 is CASSSLAGVRGEQYF. The CDR3 coding sequence is TGTGCCAGCAGTTCACTAGCGGGAGTTCGTGGCGAGCAGTACTTC. The complete variable domain, with remaining parts taken from reference TRBV28 and TRBJ2-7, reads DVKVTQSSRYLVKRTGEKVFLECVQDMDHENMFWYRQDPGLGLRLIYFSYDVKMKEKGDIPEGYSVSREKKERFSLILESASTNQTSMYLCASSSLAGVRGEQYFGPGTRLTVT.

The chain joins TRBV5-1 to TRBJ2-7; 7 nucleotides line up with TRBD1. After removal of 0 bases from V and 6 bases from J, the junction contained 0 bases not matched to a gene. Per the germline V gene, CDR1 is SGHRS and CDR2 is YFSETQ. The CDR3 is 12 residues long. The CDR3 nucleotides read TGCGCCAGCAGCTTGGACAGGGGCGAGCAGTACTTC. Translating gives CASSLDRGEQYF.

V is TRBV5-8 and J is TRBJ2-3; no firm D call. CDR3 length equals 14 residues. Germline assignment: CDR1 SGHTS and CDR2 YDEGEE. The V gene lost 5 bases and the J gene lost 0 bases, with 10 bases spanning the gap. CDR3 DNA sequence: TGTGCCAGCAGGTCCACTTCTAGCACAGATACGCAGTATTTT. Its protein is CASRSTSSTDTQYF.

This clone was observed once. This chain joins TRBV19 and TRBJ1-2, with 10 bases that match TRBD1. The CDR3 has 15 residues. Germline assignment: CDR1 LNHDA and CDR2 SQIVND (reference sequence). Trimming at V came to 4 bases and at J to 6 bases, leaving 8 bases not matched to a gene. The CDR3 region is CASSTRQGARDGYTF. The CDR3 coding sequence is TGTGCCAGTAGTACCAGACAGGGGGCACGGGATGGCTACACCTTC.

The chain uses TRBV13 and TRBJ2-7; a possible D gene is TRBD1 (6 bases). Trimming pared 0 bases from V and 2 bases from J, leaving 8 bases between. This CDR3 is 14 amino acids long. Germline V gives CDR1 PRHDT, CDR2 FYEKMQ (reference sequence). The CDR3 nucleotides read TGTGCCAGCAGCTTAGGAACAGGGACCTACGAGCAGTACTTC. Protein sequence: CASSLGTGTYEQYF.

This sequence joins TRBV6-6 and TRBJ1-2; maybe TRBD1 (6 bases). The CDR3 runs to 14 residues. The germline gives CDR1 MNHNY, CDR2 SVGAGI (reference sequence). V was shortened by 6 bases and J by 5 bases, with 16 bases between the two germline ends. The CDR3 spells CASSEDSKTYGYTF. CDR3 nucleotide sequence: TGTGCCAGCAGCGAGGACAGTAAGACATATGGCTACACCTTC.

The chain recombines TRBV4-1 with TRBJ1-1; tentative D call: TRBD1 (5 bases). The CDR3 loop spans 14 amino acids. CDR1 and CDR2 (germline): MGHRA, YSYEKL. The ends were cut back, 1 base at V and 5 bases at J, with 11 bases in the middle. CDR3 loop: CASSQVVTATEAFF. CDR3 in DNA: TGCGCCAGCAGCCAAGTAGTGACAGCGACTGAAGCTTTCTTT.

This chain connects TRBV30 to TRBJ1-1; D unclear. This CDR3 is built from 9 residues. V lost 7 bases and J lost 6, with 6 bases in between. Germline CDR1 reads GTSNPN; CDR2 reads SVGIG (reference sequence). CDR3 region: CASSPEAFF. The CDR3 DNA reads as TGTGCCTCTTCCCCTGAAGCTTTCTTT.

The genes are TRBV30 and TRBJ2-5; perhaps TRBD2 as D (7 bases). Germline V gene data show CDR1 as GTSNPN and CDR2 as SVGIG (reference sequence). V lost 0 bases to trimming and J lost 5 bases, with 13 bases between them. This CDR3 has 14 residues. The CDR3 DNA reads as TGTGCCTGGAGTGTGGGGGGGGCTGGGGAGACCCAGTACTTC. It translates to CAWSVGGAGETQYF.

The V and J genes are TRBV11-2 and TRBJ2-1; TRBD1 matches 9 bases. Germline assignment: CDR1 SGHAT and CDR2 FQNNGV. The ends lost 3 bases at V and 2 bases at J; junction bases unmatched: 2. This CDR3 region has 15 residues. CDR3 sequence: CASSFDRGTYNEQFF. CDR3 nucleotides: TGTGCCAGCAGCTTCGACAGGGGGACCTACAATGAGCAGTTCTTC.

The chain links TRBV6-5 to TRBJ2-3, with no clear D. Trimming cost V 9 bases and J 2 bases, with 15 bases left between them. Germline CDR1 reads MNHEY; CDR2 reads SVGAGI. CDR3 length equals 14 residues. The CDR3 DNA follows: TGTGCCAGTCGGGTACAGCCGACCACAGATACGCAGTATTTT. Its translation: CASRVQPTTDTQYF.

The V call is TRBV30, the J call TRBJ1-1; TRBD1 agrees at 7 bases. J lost 3 bases, V lost 1 base, and 8 bases had no gene match. The CDR3 runs 15 residues. Germline V gives CDR1 GTSNPN, CDR2 SVGIG (reference sequence). CDR3: CAWSGPEGGHTEAFF. The CDR3 bases are TGTGCCTGGAGTGGCCCGGAAGGGGGCCACACTGAAGCTTTCTTT.

This clone was found a few times. The chain recombines TRBV7-3 with TRBJ1-4; no clear D gene. The CDR3 length is 14 residues. CDR1 is SGHTA and CDR2 is FQGTGA in the germline V gene. V lost 3 bases to trimming and J lost 6 bases, with 11 bases between them. This chain's CDR3 is CASSFFWEDEKLFF. DNA for the CDR3: TGTGCCAGCAGCTTTTTTTGGGAGGATGAAAAACTGTTTTTT. Looking up the rest from reference TRBV7-3 and TRBJ1-4 gives the full variable domain: GAGVSQTPSNKVTEKGKYVELRCDPISGHTALYWYRQSLGQGPEFLIYFQGTGAADDSGLPNDRFFAVRPEGSVSTLKIQRTERGDSAVYLCASSFFWEDEKLFFGSGTQLSVL.

This chain connects TRBV5-5 to TRBJ1-4; D is perhaps TRBD1 (5 bases). Trimming took off 0 bases at V and 7 bases at J, with 10 bases between the two ends. The germline CDR1 and CDR2 sequences are SGHKS and YYEKEE (reference sequence). This CDR3 spans 14 amino acids. The CDR3 DNA sequence: TGTGCCAGCAGCTTGGGCCCAGGGAGTGAAAAACTGTTTTTT. This gives the protein CASSLGPGSEKLFF. Based on the CDR3 plus reference TRBV5-5 and TRBJ1-4, the full variable domain is DAGVTQSPTHLIKTRGQQVTLRCSPISGHKSVSWYQQVLGQGPQFIFQYYEKEERGRGNFPDRFSARQFPNYSSELNVNALLLGDSALYLCASSLGPGSEKLFFGSGTQLSVL.

The chain recombines TRBV5-1 with TRBJ2-7; TRBD1 agrees at 11 bases. The V gene's germline CDR1 is SGHRS and CDR2 YFSETQ. CDR3 size: 14 residues. The V segment lost 4 bases and the J segment 9 bases; nucleotides outside the gene matches: 9. The CDR3 region is CASSLGQGGLVQYF. The CDR3 nucleotides are TGCGCCAGCAGCCTGGGACAGGGGGGTTTAGTGCAGTACTTC.

A few counts support this clone. The chain employs TRBV28 and TRBJ2-7; 11 bases map to TRBD1. The V gene end was trimmed by 8 bases and the J gene end by 4 bases; junction bases not matched to a gene: 7. Germline V gene sequence: CDR1 MDHEN, CDR2 SYDVKM. The CDR3 length is 14 residues. The DNA of the CDR3 is TGTGCCAGCGTTCGGACAGGGGGCTTTTACGAGCAGTACTTC. This encodes CASVRTGGFYEQYF.

The chain has TRBV13 and TRBJ1-1, with D possibly matching TRBD1 (6 bases). The CDR3 is 16 residues long. V shed 0 bases and J shed 0 bases, with 11 bases lying between them. The germline gives CDR1 PRHDT, CDR2 FYEKMQ (reference sequence). The CDR3 DNA reads as TGTGCCAGCAGCTTAGGTCGGTCAGGGGTGAACACTGAAGCTTTCTTT. Its translation: CASSLGRSGVNTEAFF.